A selection of T cell receptor beta chains follows, all from one sample in a study of T-cell memory formation after mild COVID-19. One entry per CDR3 protein results from TCRdb running MiXCR on the 5' RACE reads. The sample shows a few hundred thousand distinct CDR3 sequences, roughly 21% of them seen only once. Material: PBMCs or a T cell subset sorted from them (not recorded which). The origin of the receptors is a man aged 18-30 years who had mild COVID-19 (a few samples of this study predate the infection). Cell type and time point are not known. The CDR3 runs from the conserved cysteine through the conserved F or W. D genes are given only for firm matches.

d_call,v_call,j_call,cdr3_aa
TRBD2,TRBV4-2,TRBJ2-5,CASSQGAGRIQETQYF
TRBD2,TRBV20-1,TRBJ2-5,CSAKTSVQETQYF
TRBD1,TRBV7-3,TRBJ1-5,CASSSRQGRQPQHF
TRBD1,TRBV6-6,TRBJ2-7,CASSSRDRISYEQYF
TRBD2,TRBV5-6,TRBJ2-3,CASSSSGGELSDTQYF
TRBD2,TRBV7-8,TRBJ2-5,CASSFSTSGETQYF
.,TRBV6-1,TRBJ1-1,CASGGFHGNTEAFF
.,TRBV6-5,TRBJ2-3,CASSYSDNSDTQYF
.,TRBV6-2/TRBV6-3,TRBJ2-5,CASRGAVVTQYF
TRBD1,TRBV7-6,TRBJ1-5,CASSPAGTGKNQPQHF
.,TRBV20-1,TRBJ1-1,CSAPAVNTEAFF
.,TRBV5-1,TRBJ2-5,CASRVQGVLQETQYF
TRBD1,TRBV4-2,TRBJ2-2,CASSQASGGSTGELFF
.,TRBV20-1,TRBJ2-5,CSARPQGRAQYF
TRBD2,TRBV20-1,TRBJ2-5,CSAALRAGAQETQYF
.,TRBV5-8,TRBJ1-5,CASSLSAGQGNQPQHF
TRBD2,TRBV7-6,TRBJ2-3,CASSRPGGGSTDTQYF
TRBD1,TRBV5-1,TRBJ2-7,CASSLEPRTGGAEQYF
.,TRBV5-1,TRBJ2-5,CASREQQETQYF
.,TRBV29-1,TRBJ2-4,CSATEASIQYF
.,TRBV29-1,TRBJ2-5,CSFGVGETQYF
.,TRBV28,TRBJ2-7,CASSSPRDTYEQYF
.,TRBV2,TRBJ2-3,CASSEPDTQYF
.,TRBV4-3,TRBJ1-2,CASSQGTGPGGYTF
.,TRBV27,TRBJ1-2,CASSSTMGGGYTF
TRBD2,TRBV7-2,TRBJ2-3,CASSFDTSGGTDTQYF
.,TRBV7-3,TRBJ2-3,CASSPSPEDTQYF
TRBD1,TRBV7-9,TRBJ2-1,CASSSDRVADEQFF
.,TRBV12-3/TRBV12-4,TRBJ1-2,CASTKRENYGYTF
TRBD2,TRBV28,TRBJ2-3,CASSSRASGGISDTQYF
.,TRBV6-5,TRBJ1-6,CASRLGLYSPLHF
TRBD1,TRBV5-6,TRBJ2-5,CASSSGQDQETQYF
.,TRBV20-1,TRBJ2-3,CSAASRQLSTDTQYF
.,TRBV28,TRBJ2-1,CASSSSAKGLVHEQFF
.,TRBV5-1,TRBJ1-1,CASSSQGRDTEAFF
.,TRBV7-7,TRBJ2-7,CASSSWAGPHRYEQYF
.,TRBV5-5,TRBJ1-5,CASSPGWGDQPQHF